These T cell receptor beta chains were read from a single sample in a study of blood T cells in healthy people across ages. In TCRdb, the 5' RACE reads were re-called with MiXCR into one record per CDR3 protein. The sample shows 1.5 million to 2 million distinct CDR3 sequences, 30% to 40% of them seen only once. Material for sequencing was blood. The receptors were sampled from a human donor in good health. Each CDR3 is given with its conserved first and last residue. The order of the fields is CDR3 protein, CDR3 DNA, clone size, V gene, J gene, D gene. A D gene is named only where the DNA matches it firmly. Some rows mark clone size as missing; the rest say once, few, many or name a class of expanded clone.

CDR3aa: CASSGGDRAPGANVLTF
CDR3nt: TGCGCCAGCAGCGGGGGGGACAGAGCCCCTGGGGCCAACGTCCTGACTTTC
abundance: .
v_gene: TRBV5-1
j_gene: TRBJ2-6
d_gene: .

CDR3aa: CASSLSLGQLRETQYF
CDR3nt: TGTGCCAGCAGTTTATCCCTGGGGCAGTTGAGGGAGACCCAGTACTTC
abundance: few
v_gene: TRBV27
j_gene: TRBJ2-5
d_gene: .

CDR3aa: CASSDRTGNGYTF
CDR3nt: TGTGCCAGCAGTGACCGGACAGGAAATGGCTACACCTTC
abundance: .
v_gene: TRBV27
j_gene: TRBJ1-2
d_gene: TRBD1

CDR3aa: CASIGGQGAIYEQYF
CDR3nt: TGTGCCAGCATCGGGGGGCAGGGGGCGATCTACGAGCAGTACTTC
abundance: .
v_gene: TRBV6-5
j_gene: TRBJ2-7
d_gene: .

CDR3aa: CASSLSFGLGGKETQYF
CDR3nt: TGTGCCAGCAGCTTATCGTTCGGACTAGGGGGGAAAGAGACCCAGTACTTC
abundance: .
v_gene: TRBV7-2
j_gene: TRBJ2-5
d_gene: .

CDR3aa: CASSTSGTGGVRAFF
CDR3nt: TGTGCCAGTAGTACTTCTGGGACAGGGGGGGTTAGGGCTTTCTTT
abundance: few
v_gene: TRBV19
j_gene: TRBJ1-1
d_gene: TRBD1

CDR3aa: CAGSSPNQGNEQFF
CDR3nt: TGTGCCGGCAGCTCCCCAAACCAGGGCAATGAGCAGTTCTTC
abundance: .
v_gene: TRBV11-2
j_gene: TRBJ2-1
d_gene: .

CDR3aa: CASSPAAGGGYTF
CDR3nt: TGTGCCAGCAGCCCCGCGGCAGGGGGTGGCTACACCTTC
abundance: .
v_gene: TRBV6-4
j_gene: TRBJ1-2
d_gene: TRBD1

CDR3aa: CASSQVAGTGPTGANVLTF
CDR3nt: TGTGCCAGCAGCCAAGTCGCCGGGACAGGTCCCACAGGGGCCAACGTCCTGACTTTC
abundance: few
v_gene: TRBV4-2
j_gene: TRBJ2-6
d_gene: TRBD1

CDR3aa: CASSFPSTGLEFADTQYF
CDR3nt: TGTGCCAGCAGTTTTCCCTCAACAGGCCTCGAGTTCGCAGATACGCAGTATTTT
abundance: .
v_gene: TRBV28
j_gene: TRBJ2-3
d_gene: .

CDR3aa: CASRGITGQGNSNQLQHF
CDR3nt: TGTGCCAGCCGGGGGATTACGGGACAGGGGAATAGCAATCAGCTCCAGCATTTT
abundance: .
v_gene: TRBV28
j_gene: TRBJ1-5
d_gene: TRBD1

CDR3aa: CASSLGNLGHTHEQYF
CDR3nt: TGTGCCAGCAGCCTAGGAAATTTAGGACATACCCACGAGCAGTACTTC
abundance: .
v_gene: TRBV7-8
j_gene: TRBJ2-7
d_gene: .

CDR3aa: CSAPTLFRGYNQPQHF
CDR3nt: TGCAGTGCTCCCACCTTGTTCAGGGGCTACAATCAGCCCCAGCATTTT
abundance: few
v_gene: TRBV20-1
j_gene: TRBJ1-5
d_gene: .

CDR3aa: CASSEGARPLHF
CDR3nt: TGTGCCAGCAGTGAAGGGGCCAGACCCCTCCACTTT
abundance: .
v_gene: TRBV2
j_gene: TRBJ1-6
d_gene: .

CDR3aa: CASQLSRLGQGGSEQFF
CDR3nt: TGTGCCAGCCAGCTTAGCAGGCTAGGACAGGGAGGGAGTGAGCAGTTCTTC
abundance: few
v_gene: TRBV7-9
j_gene: TRBJ2-1
d_gene: .

CDR3aa: CASAPSSSYNEQFF
CDR3nt: TGTGCCAGCGCACCTTCCTCCTCCTACAATGAGCAGTTCTTC
abundance: few
v_gene: TRBV2
j_gene: TRBJ2-1
d_gene: .

CDR3aa: CSVIRDAASGEQYF
CDR3nt: TGCAGCGTTATCCGGGACGCGGCTTCGGGAGAGCAGTACTTC
abundance: many
v_gene: TRBV29-1
j_gene: TRBJ2-7
d_gene: .

CDR3aa: CASSLASSDRCPEAFF
CDR3nt: TGCGCCAGCAGCTTGGCGTCGTCGGACAGATGCCCTGAAGCTTTCTTT
abundance: few
v_gene: TRBV5-1
j_gene: TRBJ1-1
d_gene: .

CDR3aa: CSVRLRQWEYEQYF
CDR3nt: TGCAGCGTGAGGCTTCGGCAGTGGGAATACGAGCAGTACTTC
abundance: .
v_gene: TRBV29-1
j_gene: TRBJ2-7
d_gene: .

CDR3aa: CASSLAVRQGPYEQYF
CDR3nt: TGTGCCAGCAGCTTAGCGGTTCGACAGGGCCCCTACGAGCAGTACTTC
abundance: once
v_gene: TRBV7-8
j_gene: TRBJ2-7
d_gene: TRBD1

CDR3aa: CASSENRGGYGYTF
CDR3nt: TGTGCCAGCAGTGAGAACAGGGGAGGCTATGGCTACACCTTC
abundance: .
v_gene: TRBV6-1
j_gene: TRBJ1-2
d_gene: TRBD1

CDR3aa: CASSIRQVPYEQYF
CDR3nt: TGTGCCAGCAGCATCCGACAGGTTCCCTACGAGCAGTACTTC
abundance: .
v_gene: TRBV13
j_gene: TRBJ2-7
d_gene: .

CDR3aa: CARRAGTELLSNYGYTF
CDR3nt: TGTGCCCGCAGGGCCGGGACAGAGCTACTTTCTAACTATGGCTACACCTTC
abundance: .
v_gene: TRBV6-1
j_gene: TRBJ1-2
d_gene: TRBD1

CDR3aa: CASSQDFSDEQFF
CDR3nt: TGCGCCAGCAGCCAAGATTTCAGCGACGAGCAGTTCTTC
abundance: .
v_gene: TRBV4-1
j_gene: TRBJ2-1
d_gene: .

CDR3aa: CASTRGTGEVLNTEAFF
CDR3nt: TGCGCCAGCACCCGTGGGACAGGGGAGGTGTTAAACACTGAGGCTTTCTTT
abundance: few
v_gene: TRBV5-1
j_gene: TRBJ1-1
d_gene: TRBD1

CDR3aa: CAIRTDRGGYTF
CDR3nt: TGTGCCATCAGAACGGACAGGGGTGGCTACACCTTC
abundance: .
v_gene: TRBV10-3
j_gene: TRBJ1-2
d_gene: TRBD1

CDR3aa: CASRAADPYEQYF
CDR3nt: TGTGCCAGCAGGGCAGCTGATCCCTACGAGCAGTACTTC
abundance: .
v_gene: TRBV6-1
j_gene: TRBJ2-7
d_gene: .

CDR3aa: CASSLRGAALDTQYF
CDR3nt: TGTGCCAGCAGCCTGCGGGGGGCCGCATTAGATACGCAGTATTTT
abundance: .
v_gene: TRBV28
j_gene: TRBJ2-3
d_gene: TRBD2

CDR3aa: CASSEEGGGSDTQYF
CDR3nt: TGTGCCAGCAGTGAGGAGGGGGGAGGATCAGATACGCAGTATTTT
abundance: .
v_gene: TRBV2
j_gene: TRBJ2-3
d_gene: .

CDR3aa: CSGRQGKETQYF
CDR3nt: TGCAGCGGCCGACAGGGGAAAGAGACCCAGTACTTC
abundance: .
v_gene: TRBV29-1
j_gene: TRBJ2-5
d_gene: TRBD1

CDR3aa: CASSLDAGGDYGYTF
CDR3nt: TGTGCCAGCAGCTTAGATGCAGGGGGCGACTATGGCTACACCTTC
abundance: few
v_gene: TRBV7-2
j_gene: TRBJ1-2
d_gene: TRBD1

CDR3aa: CASSPPGGPTDTQYF
CDR3nt: TGTGCCAGCAGCCCCCCCGGGGGGCCGACAGATACGCAGTATTTT
abundance: .
v_gene: TRBV7-2
j_gene: TRBJ2-3
d_gene: .

CDR3aa: CASSLSKQGVEAFF
CDR3nt: TGTGCCAGCAGCTTAAGCAAACAGGGAGTTGAAGCTTTCTTT
abundance: .
v_gene: TRBV7-9
j_gene: TRBJ1-1
d_gene: .

CDR3aa: CSALPPPSSSYNSPLHF
CDR3nt: TGCAGTGCCCTTCCTCCCCCAAGCAGCTCCTATAATTCACCCCTCCACTTT
abundance: .
v_gene: TRBV20-1
j_gene: TRBJ1-6
d_gene: .

CDR3aa: CASSEEGYTF
CDR3nt: TGTGCCAGCAGTGAGGAGGGCTACACCTTC
abundance: .
v_gene: TRBV25-1
j_gene: TRBJ1-2
d_gene: .

CDR3aa: CATSRDRETLGYTF
CDR3nt: TGTGCCACCAGCAGAGATCGTGAGACTCTCGGCTACACCTTC
abundance: .
v_gene: TRBV15
j_gene: TRBJ1-2
d_gene: .

CDR3aa: CASSLVFGTGTTGELFF
CDR3nt: TGTGCCAGCAGCTTAGTGTTCGGGACAGGGACCACCGGGGAGCTGTTTTTT
abundance: .
v_gene: TRBV11-1
j_gene: TRBJ2-2
d_gene: TRBD1

CDR3aa: CASSFYQGFSGHEQYF
CDR3nt: TGTGCCAGCAGTTTTTATCAGGGCTTCTCCGGGCATGAGCAGTACTTC
abundance: .
v_gene: TRBV12-3/TRBV12-4
j_gene: TRBJ2-7
d_gene: .

CDR3aa: CASSLGSIGYATEAFF
CDR3nt: TGTGCCAGCAGCTTAGGTAGTATTGGGTACGCCACTGAAGCTTTCTTT
abundance: .
v_gene: TRBV7-2
j_gene: TRBJ1-1
d_gene: .

CDR3aa: CASSLTEGGGETQYF
CDR3nt: TGTGCCAGCTCACTTACAGAGGGAGGAGGAGAGACCCAGTACTTC
abundance: .
v_gene: TRBV18
j_gene: TRBJ2-5
d_gene: .

CDR3aa: CASSSGGGANVLTF
CDR3nt: TGTGCCAGCAGTTCCGGGGGAGGGGCCAACGTCCTGACTTTC
abundance: many
v_gene: TRBV12-3/TRBV12-4
j_gene: TRBJ2-6
d_gene: .

CDR3aa: CSVDDRGRVDGYTF
CDR3nt: TGCAGCGTTGATGACAGGGGGCGCGTAGATGGCTACACCTTC
abundance: .
v_gene: TRBV29-1
j_gene: TRBJ1-2
d_gene: TRBD1

CDR3aa: CASSPRDWKGSYEQYF
CDR3nt: TGTGCCAGCAGTCCCAGGGATTGGAAGGGCTCCTACGAGCAGTACTTC
abundance: few
v_gene: TRBV6-5
j_gene: TRBJ2-7
d_gene: .

CDR3aa: CASSQAFPRTEDRLNYGYTF
CDR3nt: TGCGCCAGCAGCCAAGCTTTCCCAAGAACCGAGGACAGGCTTAACTATGGCTACACCTTC
abundance: few
v_gene: TRBV4-1
j_gene: TRBJ1-2
d_gene: TRBD1